The clone carrying this T cell receptor beta chain has only one observation. These data belong to a study of blood T cell repertoires in COVID-19. At the level of the study: From T cells, B-cell-depleted T cells, or PBMCs came the material, which was cDNA or gDNA.

This CDR3 spans 13 amino acids. V was pared by 8 bases and J by 0 bases, with 8 bases between. Germline loops: CDR1 LNHDA, CDR2 SQIVND (reference sequence). Authors' methods: Reference gene primer amplification yielded estimated nucleated cell counts. Here immunoSEQ multiplex PCR was the method, and the copy in TCRdb shows in-frame clones only, minus some. For V, J and clone size, that table is used; D and trimming come from the DNA. Counted here are roughly 250,000 clones, under 90% occurring once; the ten biggest clones make up approximately 3.8%. Enrolled through a virtual design, the participants were between roughly 18 and 95 years of age and came from about two dozen US areas. Each participant's cohort was designated according to participant-reported clinical history.

The receptor was derived from a woman between 40 and 55 years old who had been exposed to COVID-19. The sequenced sample was PBMCs or T cells enriched from blood (not recorded which). The chain joins TRBV19 to TRBJ2-1; D unresolved. CDR3 loop: CASAVSSYNEQFF. In DNA form, the CDR3 reads TGTGCCAGTGCGGTAAGCTCCTACAATGAGCAGTTCTTC.